This T cell receptor (beta chain) came from a study of early T cells in non-severe SARS-CoV-2 infection. Overall study findings and caveats: VDJdb matching, biased toward anti-spike CD8 responses, missed private and CD4 specificities.

Between the trimmed V and J ends, which lost 3 bases and 3 bases, there was a span of 15 bases. The germline gives CDR1 MDHEN, CDR2 SYDVKM. The CDR3 is made up of 16 amino acids. Individual cDNA molecules were tagged with unique molecular identifiers. TCRdb itself ran the 5' RACE reads through MiXCR, one entry per CDR3 protein. Here the sample spans about 56,000 distinct CDR3 sequences, about 15% being singletons. This clonotype came up many times. Its antigen is not known. The source was whole blood, collected at baseline. V and J are TRBV28 and TRBJ1-5, with a tentative D call TRBD1 (6 bases). The sequence was collected from an adult who was a healthcare worker with PCR-confirmed SARS-CoV-2 infection or an uninfected control (not recorded which). The CDR3 region is CASSLTAGANNQPQHF. CDR3 DNA sequence: TGTGCCAGCAGTTTGACGGCAGGGGCGAACAATCAGCCCCAGCATTTT.